This T cell receptor (beta chain) is drawn from a study of blood T cells in healthy people across ages. The study's findings and limits: Significant beta diversity loss was already apparent by age around 40, declining roughly linearly.

Germline-derived CDR1 and CDR2 are LGHNA and YNFKEQ. The CDR3 has 15 amino acids. The germline V and J ends were trimmed by 0 bases and 4 bases, with 7 bases remaining between them. The use of a sample-barcoded 5' primer and a J-beta primer mix characterized a second PCR of roughly 6 to 11 cycles. TCRdb independently ran MiXCR on the 5' RACE reads; one entry per CDR3 protein. The sample has roughly 1,500,000 distinct CDR3 sequences; 30% to 40% are singletons. Only a few counts were recorded for this clonotype. The antigen is unknown. The V gene is TRBV4-2, the J gene TRBJ2-6; no firm D call. Sequencing used blood. The receptor's source is a young woman in good health. The CDR3 loop reads CASSQDKKGANVLTF. The CDR3 DNA follows: TGTGCCAGCAGCCAAGATAAGAAAGGGGCCAACGTCCTGACTTTC.